The source of this T cell receptor (beta chain) is a study of cytomegalovirus exposure and HLA in healthy donors. This clone was detected once. Primers: 60 Vbeta forward and 13 Jbeta reverse. Clones were sequenced by immunoSEQ multiplex PCR, and TCRdb holds only the in-frame ones, with some missing. The sample contains under 200,000 clones, approximately 86% of which appear only once. Sequenced sample: PBMCs. The clonotype comes from a woman younger than 30 in good health and CMV-seronegative.

Here the CDR3 DNA reads TGTGCCAGCAAGGTAGGACAGGGGAGGAATGAGCAGTTCTTC. This sequence encodes CASKVGQGRNEQFF. V gene TRBV28 combines with J gene TRBJ2-1; 9 bases are shared with TRBD1. From germline, CDR1 is MDHEN and CDR2 SYDVKM. The J segment lost 7 bases and the V segment lost 7 bases, leaving 8 bases of the junction unmatched. This CDR3 has 14 residues.